This T cell receptor beta chain appears in the sequencing data of a study of blood T cell repertoires in COVID-19. On the study more broadly: PBMCs, B-cell-depleted T cells, or T cells were the source of the cDNA or gDNA that made up the material.

In the original processing: Quantification of nucleated cells was approximated via reference gene primer amplification. Clones were read by immunoSEQ multiplex PCR, and TCRdb kept only the in-frame ones, dropping some. D and trimming come from the DNA, and the V and J calls and clone size come from that table. The table records 300,000 to 400,000 clones, around 87% of them present only once. There are 16 residues in the CDR3. The junction had 8 bases not matched to a gene; V was cut back by 5 bases and J by 5 bases. Germline V gene sequence: CDR1 MDHEN, CDR2 SYDVKM. The sequenced sample consisted of peripheral blood. This receptor was identified in a woman in her forties or fifties who had recovered from COVID-19. This rearrangement joins TRBV28 to TRBJ2-5, with 13 bases lining up with TRBD2. The CDR3 nucleotides are TGTGCCAGCAGTCTACCAGGACTAGCGGGAGCTGAGACCCAGTACTTC. The encoded protein is CASSLPGLAGAETQYF.